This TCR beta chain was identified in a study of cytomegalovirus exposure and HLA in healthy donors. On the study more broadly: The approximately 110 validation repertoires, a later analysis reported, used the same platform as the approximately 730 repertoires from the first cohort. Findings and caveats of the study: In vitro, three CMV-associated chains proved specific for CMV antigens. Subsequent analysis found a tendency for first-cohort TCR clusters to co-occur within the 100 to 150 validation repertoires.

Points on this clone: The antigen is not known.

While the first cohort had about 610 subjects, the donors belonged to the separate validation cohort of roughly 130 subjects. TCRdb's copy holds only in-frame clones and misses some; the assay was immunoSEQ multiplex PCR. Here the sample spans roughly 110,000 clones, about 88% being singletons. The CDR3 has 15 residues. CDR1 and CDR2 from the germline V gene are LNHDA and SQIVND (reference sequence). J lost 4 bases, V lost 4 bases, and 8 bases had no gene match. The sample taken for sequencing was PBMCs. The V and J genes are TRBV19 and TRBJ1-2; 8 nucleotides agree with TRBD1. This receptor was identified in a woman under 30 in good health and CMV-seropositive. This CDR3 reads CASSTTGGSAYGYTF. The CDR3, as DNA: TGTGCCAGTAGTACAACAGGGGGGAGCGCCTATGGCTACACCTTC. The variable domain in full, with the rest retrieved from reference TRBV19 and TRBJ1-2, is DGGITQSPKYLFRKEGQNVTLSCEQNLNHDAMYWYRQDPGQGLRLIYYSQIVNDFQKGDIAEGYSVSREKKESFPLTVTSAQKNPTAFYLCASSTTGGSAYGYTFGSGTRLTVV.